This record looks at one T cell receptor beta chain sequence and its context. What it recognizes is unknown. A read error may produce the germline difference seen at one junction end. The source of the sample is a study of blood T cells in healthy people across ages. Notes on the study in general: Versus aged donors, long-lived donors had higher diversity and more naive CD4+ cells. The donors' CMV status was not determined, possibly confounding changes in expanded clonotypes. The study could not conclusively compare naive and antigen-experienced cells, given its unsorted PBMCs.

The use of a sample-barcoded 5' primer and a J-beta primer mix characterized a second PCR of roughly 7 to 11 cycles. TCRdb re-called the 5' RACE reads through MiXCR, storing one row per CDR3 protein. The sample gives roughly 800,000 distinct CDR3 sequences, approximately 35% of which show up once; 10% to 15% is in the top ten. The specimen sequenced was blood. The receptor comes from a man between 18 and 35 years old in good health.

The CDR3, as DNA: TGCGTCAGCAGCCGAAAGACAGGGAACTCGTTCGAGCAGTACTTC. This encodes CVSSRKTGNSFEQYF. This chain links TRBV14 with TRBJ2-4, with TRBD1 matching 7 bases. With the DNA end fitting TRBJ2-7 better, the J assignment may be wrong. Germline V gives CDR1 SGHDN, CDR2 FVKESK. The CDR3 extends over 15 amino acids.